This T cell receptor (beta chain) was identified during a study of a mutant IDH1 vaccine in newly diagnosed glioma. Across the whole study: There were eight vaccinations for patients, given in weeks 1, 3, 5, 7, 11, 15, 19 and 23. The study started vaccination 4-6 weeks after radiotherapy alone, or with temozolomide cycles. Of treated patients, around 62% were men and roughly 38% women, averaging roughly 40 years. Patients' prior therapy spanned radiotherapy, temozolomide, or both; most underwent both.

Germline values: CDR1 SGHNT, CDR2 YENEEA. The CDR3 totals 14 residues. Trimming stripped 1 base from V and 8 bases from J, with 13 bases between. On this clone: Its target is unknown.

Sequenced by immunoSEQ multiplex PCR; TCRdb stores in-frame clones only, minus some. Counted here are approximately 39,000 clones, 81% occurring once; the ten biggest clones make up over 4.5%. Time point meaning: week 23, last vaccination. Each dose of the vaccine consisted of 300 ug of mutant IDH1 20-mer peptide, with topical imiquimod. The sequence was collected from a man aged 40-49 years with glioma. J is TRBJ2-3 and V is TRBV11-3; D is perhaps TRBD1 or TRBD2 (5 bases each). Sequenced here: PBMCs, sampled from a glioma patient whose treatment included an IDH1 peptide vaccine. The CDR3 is CASSLAEGYGTQYF. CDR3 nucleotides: TGTGCCAGCAGCTTAGCTGAGGGGTATGGTACGCAGTATTTT.